The 28 T cell receptor beta chains given below trace back to one sample, sequenced in a study of T cells expressing NK-cell markers. TCRdb processed the 5' RACE reads again and assigns one entry to each CDR3 protein, with no DNA. The repertoire table contains approximately 550,000 distinct CDR3 sequences. The sample comprised blood T cells: a sorted CD56 or NKG2C T cell subset, CD4+ or CD8+ T cells, or bulk PBMC T cells (not recorded which). The source is a man between 18 and 29 years old in good health.

The chain recombines TRBV7-9 with TRBJ1-2; there is no DNA to check the TCRdb D call of TRBD1. This CDR3 contains 16 residues. Germline lookup yields CDR1 SEHNR and CDR2 FQNEAQ (reference sequence). CDR3: CASSRPAQGAPGGYTF.

The chain recombines TRBV4-2 with TRBJ1-4; TCRdb's D call of TRBD1 is untestable without DNA. The germline V gene has CDR1 LGHNA and CDR2 YNFKEQ. This CDR3 is built from 17 residues. The CDR3: CASSQVGGGAANEKLFF.

CDR3 sequence reads: CASSQQTGVGEQFF. This rearrangement joins TRBV4-1 to TRBJ2-1; without DNA, the TCRdb call of TRBD1 cannot be checked. Germline CDR1 MGHRA, CDR2 YSYEKL. The CDR3 is 14 amino acids.

This chain connects TRBV21-1 to TRBJ1-1; the TRBD1 assignment by TCRdb is unverifiable without DNA. TRBV21-1 is marked as a pseudogene. The CDR3 loop spans 14 amino acids. CDR3 amino acids: CASSRATMNTEAFF.

The chain has TRBV12-3 or TRBV12-4 and TRBJ2-1; the D gene TCRdb calls, TRBD2, cannot be checked with no DNA. There are 15 residues in the CDR3. This CDR3 is CASSPPGISYNEQFF.

The chain joins TRBV10-1 to TRBJ2-2; TCRdb names TRBD2, which stays unverified in the absence of DNA. The CDR3 is 14 residues long. Germline values: CDR1 WNHNN, CDR2 SYGVQD (reference sequence). CDR3 sequence reads: CASSAKTSEGELFF.

The V gene is TRBV25-1, the J gene TRBJ2-5. From germline, CDR1 is MGHDK and CDR2 SYGVNS. The CDR3 consists of 14 residues. CDR3 amino acids: CASSEYETLETQYF.

The genes are TRBV11-2 and TRBJ2-5; the D gene TCRdb calls, TRBD1, cannot be checked with no DNA. CDR1 SGHAT and CDR2 FQNNGV come from the germline V gene. This CDR3 spans 15 amino acids. CDR3 in amino acids: CASKPQGGFQETQYF.

V is TRBV18 and J is TRBJ2-1; TCRdb's D gene call, TRBD2, goes unchecked for lack of DNA. This CDR3 is 14 amino acids long. Germline CDR1 reads KGHSH; CDR2 reads LQKENI. CDR3 protein: CASRRSGVDNEQFF.

CDR3 region: CSVGQNTEAFF. The chain joins TRBV20-1 to TRBJ1-1; with no DNA, the TCRdb D assignment of TRBD1 cannot be verified. Germline CDR1 DFQATT, CDR2 SNEGSKA (reference sequence). This CDR3 is built from 11 residues.

The CDR3 loop is CATSDLPGMGNEQFF. V usage is TRBV24-1 and J usage is TRBJ2-1; checking the TCRdb D call of TRBD1 is not possible without DNA. From germline, CDR1 is KGHDR and CDR2 SFDVKD. This CDR3 is built from 15 residues.

The rearrangement links TRBV5-1 to TRBJ1-1; TCRdb's assignment of TRBD1 cannot be checked, as there is no DNA. Germline CDR1 SGHRS, CDR2 YFSETQ. This CDR3 has 15 amino acids. This CDR3 reads CASSSRGQTNTEAFF.

The V and J genes are TRBV30 and TRBJ1-1. The CDR3 runs to 14 residues. Germline V CDR1 and CDR2: GTSNPN, SVGIG (reference sequence). The CDR3 is CAWSVLPTNTEAFF.

The CDR3: CASSFRRMPGELFF. The chain employs TRBV5-1 and TRBJ2-2. Germline V CDR1 and CDR2: SGHRS, YFSETQ. The CDR3 is 14 residues long.

J is TRBJ2-1 and V is TRBV7-2; the TCRdb D gene call, TRBD1, has no DNA to confirm it. This CDR3 has 16 residues. Germline lookup yields CDR1 SGHTA and CDR2 FQGNSA. The CDR3 sequence: CASSKGGGHIPNEQFF.

The V gene is TRBV7-2, the J gene TRBJ2-3. The CDR3 length is 14 residues. CDR1 and CDR2 from the germline V gene are SGHTA and FQGNSA. CDR3 amino acids: CASSFSANTDTQYF.

The V gene is TRBV6-5, the J gene TRBJ2-1. The germline V gene encodes CDR1 MNHEY and CDR2 SVGAGI. This CDR3 spans 16 amino acids. The CDR3 loop is CASSYSSQISYNEQFF.

The rearrangement uses TRBV5-1 and TRBJ2-2; there is no DNA to check the TCRdb D call of TRBD1. Germline loops: CDR1 SGHRS, CDR2 YFSETQ. The CDR3 covers 16 residues. This CDR3 reads CASSLEGRHRTGELFF. Together with reference TRBV5-1 and TRBJ2-2, the CDR3 gives the full variable domain: KAGVTQTPRYLIKTRGQQVTLSCSPISGHRSVSWYQQTPGQGLQFLFEYFSETQRNKGNFPGRFSGRQFSNSRSEMNVSTLELGDSALYLCASSLEGRHRTGELFFGEGSRLTVL.

The genes are TRBV6-2 or TRBV6-3 and TRBJ1-2; the D call from TCRdb, TRBD1, cannot be confirmed without DNA. This CDR3 is 13 amino acids long. From germline, CDR1 is MNHEY and CDR2 SVGEGT. The CDR3 sequence: CASSPDGPIGYTF.

This chain connects TRBV3-1 to TRBJ2-1; as DNA is missing, the TRBD1 call by TCRdb cannot be tested. CDR1 and CDR2 from the germline V gene are LGHDT and YNNKEL (reference sequence). The CDR3 is made up of 14 amino acids. The CDR3 is CASSTGQTHNEQFF.

The rearrangement joins TRBV25-1 to TRBJ2-1; the TCRdb D gene call, TRBD2, has no DNA to confirm it. The CDR3 is 15 amino acids. Per germline, CDR1 MGHDK and CDR2 SYGVNS. The CDR3 sequence: CASDTSGRSYNEQFF.

The V call is TRBV12-3 or TRBV12-4, the J call TRBJ2-5; TCRdb outputs TRBD2, but without DNA this stays unchecked. This CDR3 comprises 16 residues. CDR3 sequence: CASSLRAGGMGETQYF.

The chain uses TRBV12-3 or TRBV12-4 and TRBJ2-5; absent DNA, TCRdb's TRBD1 call cannot be checked. The CDR3 has 15 amino acids. CDR3 region: CASTPLGTGGETQYF.

This chain joins TRBV20-1 and TRBJ2-1; TCRdb reports TRBD2, a call that lacks DNA to check it against. CDR1 DFQATT and CDR2 SNEGSKA come from the germline V gene (reference sequence). The CDR3 sequence is 17 residues long. CDR3 sequence reads: CSAATSGSSPSYNEQFF.

The chain employs TRBV4-3 and TRBJ1-5. The CDR3 extends over 15 amino acids. CDR1 is LGHNA and CDR2 is YSLEER in the germline V gene. Here the CDR3 reads CASSQSVQTNQPQHF.

This chain uses TRBV7-2 with TRBJ2-2. Germline-derived CDR1 and CDR2 are SGHTA and FQGNSA. CDR3 size: 11 residues. This chain's CDR3 is CASSNGGELFF.

This chain joins TRBV6-5 and TRBJ2-5; absent DNA, TCRdb's TRBD1 call cannot be checked. The CDR3 runs to 15 residues. Germline values: CDR1 MNHEY, CDR2 SVGAGI. The CDR3 spells CASSYSGALQETQYF.

V usage is TRBV12-3 or TRBV12-4 and J usage is TRBJ2-1; the TCRdb call, TRBD1, lacks DNA for checking. The CDR3 is made up of 14 amino acids. CDR3 residues: CASSWTGGYNEQFF.